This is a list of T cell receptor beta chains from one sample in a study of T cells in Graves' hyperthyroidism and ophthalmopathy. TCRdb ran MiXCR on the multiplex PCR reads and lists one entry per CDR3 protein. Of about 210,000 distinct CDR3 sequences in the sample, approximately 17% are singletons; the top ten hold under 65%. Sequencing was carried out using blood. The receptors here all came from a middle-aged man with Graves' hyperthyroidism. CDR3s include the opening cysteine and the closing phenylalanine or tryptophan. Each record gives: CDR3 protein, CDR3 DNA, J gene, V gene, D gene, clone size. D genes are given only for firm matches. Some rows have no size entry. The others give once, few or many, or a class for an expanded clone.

cdr3_aa: CASSAGTSGSYNEQFF; cdr3_nt: TGTGCCAGCAGCGCGGGGACTAGCGGGAGTTACAATGAGCAGTTCTTC; j_call: TRBJ2-1; v_call: TRBV7-9; d_call: TRBD2; clone_size: NA
cdr3_aa: CSVVTGSGITGELFF; cdr3_nt: TGCAGCGTTGTAACGGGTAGCGGAATTACCGGGGAGCTGTTTTTT; j_call: TRBJ2-2; v_call: TRBV29-1; d_call: NA; clone_size: many
cdr3_aa: CAISESTTGRTTNEKLFF; cdr3_nt: TGTGCCATCAGTGAGTCGACGACAGGGAGAACAACTAATGAAAAACTGTTTTTT; j_call: TRBJ1-4; v_call: TRBV10-3; d_call: TRBD1; clone_size: few
cdr3_aa: CASSPRQGANSPLHF; cdr3_nt: TGCGCCAGCAGCCCAAGACAGGGGGCAAATTCACCCCTCCACTTT; j_call: TRBJ1-6; v_call: TRBV5-1; d_call: TRBD1; clone_size: few
cdr3_aa: CATGRGPRDYGYTF; cdr3_nt: TGTGCCACCGGCAGGGGACCCCGGGACTATGGCTACACCTTC; j_call: TRBJ1-2; v_call: TRBV27; d_call: NA; clone_size: many
cdr3_aa: CASSSIFGEQFF; cdr3_nt: TGTGCCAGCAGCTCAATCTTCGGAGAGCAGTTCTTC; j_call: TRBJ2-1; v_call: TRBV7-9; d_call: NA; clone_size: many
cdr3_aa: CASSLEGQGAFETQYF; cdr3_nt: TGTGCCAGCAGCTTAGAAGGACAGGGAGCGTTTGAGACCCAGTACTTC; j_call: TRBJ2-5; v_call: TRBV11-2; d_call: TRBD1; clone_size: many
cdr3_aa: CASSQDWGAGRRQFF; cdr3_nt: TGCGCCAGCAGCCAAGATTGGGGTGCGGGTCGAAGGCAGTTCTTC; j_call: TRBJ2-1; v_call: TRBV4-1; d_call: NA; clone_size: NA
cdr3_aa: CASSQDRHRGRRNQPQHF; cdr3_nt: TGTGCCAGCAGCCAAGATAGGCACAGGGGCCGCCGCAATCAGCCCCAGCATTTT; j_call: TRBJ1-5; v_call: TRBV14; d_call: TRBD1; clone_size: NA
cdr3_aa: CAWRSGALNSPLHF; cdr3_nt: TGTGCCTGGAGGTCGGGCGCCCTCAATTCACCCCTCCACTTT; j_call: TRBJ1-6; v_call: TRBV30; d_call: NA; clone_size: once
cdr3_aa: CSARSLAGPLWGEQFF; cdr3_nt: TGCAGTGCTAGGTCGCTAGCGGGGCCCCTCTGGGGTGAGCAGTTCTTC; j_call: TRBJ2-1; v_call: TRBV20-1; d_call: TRBD2; clone_size: few
cdr3_aa: CASSWSQKKNIQYF; cdr3_nt: TGTGCCAGCAGTTGGTCACAGAAAAAAAACATTCAGTACTTC; j_call: TRBJ2-4; v_call: TRBV6-1; d_call: NA; clone_size: few
cdr3_aa: CASSGDIMNTEAFF; cdr3_nt: TGTGCCAGCAGTGGGGACATCATGAACACTGAAGCTTTCTTT; j_call: TRBJ1-1; v_call: TRBV6-1; d_call: NA; clone_size: many
cdr3_aa: CASSLVADRGTTGELFF; cdr3_nt: TGTGCCAGCAGCTTAGTCGCGGACAGGGGAACCACCGGGGAGCTGTTTTTT; j_call: TRBJ2-2; v_call: TRBV11-2; d_call: TRBD1; clone_size: many
cdr3_aa: CASSLYGKNTEAFF; cdr3_nt: TGTGCCAGCAGCTTATATGGCAAGAACACTGAAGCTTTCTTT; j_call: TRBJ1-1; v_call: TRBV7-2; d_call: NA; clone_size: NA
cdr3_aa: CASSSTSGSPTYNEQFF; cdr3_nt: TGTGCCAGCAGCTCGACTAGCGGGAGCCCCACCTACAATGAGCAGTTCTTC; j_call: TRBJ2-1; v_call: TRBV7-9; d_call: TRBD2; clone_size: many
cdr3_aa: CASSQDRGLYGYTF; cdr3_nt: TGCGCCAGCAGCCAAGATCGGGGACTCTATGGCTACACCTTC; j_call: TRBJ1-2; v_call: TRBV4-1; d_call: NA; clone_size: NA
cdr3_aa: CASRRDSGYGCIF; cdr3_nt: TGTGCCAGCAGGCGGGACAGCGGTTATGGCTGCATCTTC; j_call: TRBJ1-2; v_call: TRBV11-3; d_call: TRBD1; clone_size: NA
cdr3_aa: CASSLVPPGVAGSSYNEQFF; cdr3_nt: TGTGCCAGCAGCTTAGTTCCACCGGGGGTAGCGGGAAGCTCCTACAATGAGCAGTTCTTC; j_call: TRBJ2-1; v_call: TRBV7-9; d_call: TRBD2; clone_size: NA
cdr3_aa: CASSLGLSYEQYF; cdr3_nt: TGTGCCAGCAGCTTAGGACTGTCCTACGAGCAGTACTTC; j_call: TRBJ2-7; v_call: TRBV7-2; d_call: NA; clone_size: many
cdr3_aa: CASSPAGSSGSHEQYF; cdr3_nt: TGTGCCAGCAGCCCAGCGGGGTCTAGCGGGAGTCACGAGCAGTACTTC; j_call: TRBJ2-7; v_call: TRBV7-9; d_call: TRBD2; clone_size: many
cdr3_aa: CASRTGGYGYTF; cdr3_nt: TGCGCCAGCCGGACAGGGGGATATGGCTACACCTTC; j_call: TRBJ1-2; v_call: TRBV5-1; d_call: TRBD1; clone_size: NA
cdr3_aa: CASRTVDDTEAFF; cdr3_nt: TGTGCCAGCCGGACAGTGGATGACACTGAAGCTTTCTTT; j_call: TRBJ1-1; v_call: TRBV6-1; d_call: NA; clone_size: many
cdr3_aa: CASKTGTGSSYEQYF; cdr3_nt: TGCGCCAGCAAAACCGGGACAGGGAGCTCCTACGAGCAGTACTTC; j_call: TRBJ2-7; v_call: TRBV10-1; d_call: TRBD1; clone_size: many
cdr3_aa: CASSQEPMSRNTEAFF; cdr3_nt: TGTGCCAGCAGCCAAGAGCCTATGTCCAGAAACACTGAAGCTTTCTTT; j_call: TRBJ1-1; v_call: TRBV4-2; d_call: NA; clone_size: few
cdr3_aa: CASSLGRGRAYYGYTF; cdr3_nt: TGTGCCAGCAGCTTAGGACGCGGCAGGGCTTACTATGGCTACACCTTC; j_call: TRBJ1-2; v_call: TRBV11-2; d_call: NA; clone_size: NA
cdr3_aa: CASSQEFRSAYEQYF; cdr3_nt: TGCGCCAGCAGCCAAGAATTTCGGTCAGCTTACGAGCAGTACTTC; j_call: TRBJ2-7; v_call: TRBV4-3; d_call: NA; clone_size: few
cdr3_aa: CASSQTGGPRDEQYF; cdr3_nt: TGTGCCAGCAGCCAGACAGGGGGGCCCCGGGACGAGCAGTACTTC; j_call: TRBJ2-7; v_call: TRBV7-3; d_call: TRBD1; clone_size: many
cdr3_aa: CASSFNSEQYF; cdr3_nt: TGTGCCAGCAGTTTTAACAGCGAGCAGTACTTC; j_call: TRBJ2-7; v_call: TRBV28; d_call: NA; clone_size: many
cdr3_aa: CASSQGQSYGYTF; cdr3_nt: TGTGCCAGCAGCCAGGGACAGTCCTATGGCTACACCTTC; j_call: TRBJ1-2; v_call: TRBV7-2; d_call: TRBD1; clone_size: many
cdr3_aa: CASSAGLAAFSHNEQFF; cdr3_nt: TGTGCCAGCAGTGCTGGACTAGCGGCCTTCTCCCACAATGAGCAGTTCTTC; j_call: TRBJ2-1; v_call: TRBV27; d_call: TRBD2; clone_size: once
cdr3_aa: CASSFSTENTEAFF; cdr3_nt: TGTGCCAGCAGTTTCTCAACGGAGAACACTGAAGCTTTCTTT; j_call: TRBJ1-1; v_call: TRBV28; d_call: NA; clone_size: many
cdr3_aa: CASYHLGELFF; cdr3_nt: TGTGCCAGTTATCACCTTGGGGAGCTGTTTTTT; j_call: TRBJ2-2; v_call: TRBV6-1; d_call: NA; clone_size: few
cdr3_aa: CASSYRDRGRDEQYF; cdr3_nt: TGCGCCAGCAGCTACCGGGACAGGGGGCGGGACGAGCAGTACTTC; j_call: TRBJ2-7; v_call: TRBV5-1; d_call: TRBD1; clone_size: many
cdr3_aa: CASSQARGTEAFF; cdr3_nt: TGTGCCAGCAGCCAAGCTAGGGGCACTGAAGCTTTCTTT; j_call: TRBJ1-1; v_call: TRBV3-1; d_call: NA; clone_size: medium-sized
cdr3_aa: CASRVPAYSYNEQFF; cdr3_nt: TGCGCCAGCAGGGTACCGGCCTACTCCTACAATGAGCAGTTCTTC; j_call: TRBJ2-1; v_call: TRBV5-1; d_call: NA; clone_size: many
cdr3_aa: CASGGTSGSGETQYF; cdr3_nt: TGTGCCAGCGGGGGGACTAGCGGGAGTGGGGAGACCCAGTACTTC; j_call: TRBJ2-5; v_call: TRBV28; d_call: TRBD2; clone_size: NA
cdr3_aa: CASSQRTGRNTEAFF; cdr3_nt: TGCGCCAGCAGCCAGAGGACAGGGAGGAACACTGAAGCTTTCTTT; j_call: TRBJ1-1; v_call: TRBV4-1; d_call: TRBD1; clone_size: many
cdr3_aa: CASSLDRAPLYNEQFF; cdr3_nt: TGTGCCAGCAGCTTGGACAGGGCGCCGCTCTACAATGAGCAGTTCTTC; j_call: TRBJ2-1; v_call: TRBV7-2; d_call: TRBD1; clone_size: many
cdr3_aa: CASSWAGGASNTEAFF; cdr3_nt: TGTGCCAGCAGCTGGGCAGGGGGCGCCTCTAACACTGAAGCTTTCTTT; j_call: TRBJ1-1; v_call: TRBV7-2; d_call: TRBD1; clone_size: NA
cdr3_aa: CASRLGSSGNTIYF; cdr3_nt: TGTGCTAGTCGTCTAGGGAGCTCTGGAAACACCATATATTTT; j_call: TRBJ1-3; v_call: TRBV12-5; d_call: NA; clone_size: NA
cdr3_aa: CATSRPGTSGRDTQYF; cdr3_nt: TGTGCCACCAGCAGACCCGGGACTAGCGGGAGAGATACGCAGTATTTT; j_call: TRBJ2-3; v_call: TRBV15; d_call: TRBD2; clone_size: many